This TCR beta chain emerged from a study of vaccination and CD4 T cells after COVID-19 (dated by TCRdb to the early 2020s). About the full investigation: Convalescent patients had a positive SARS-CoV-2 result on nasal swab PCR, and of these patients, under ten had mild disease and one had severe disease. The convalescent cohort comprised six males and four females, including two Hispanic individuals, seven Caucasians, two Asians and one multiracial person. Participants got two doses of the Pfizer-BioNTech BNT162b2 vaccine (n=8) or two doses of the Moderna mRNA-1273 vaccine (n=2). Post-COVID blood samples from convalescent patients were collected a median of about 110 days after diagnosis, with a range of about 35 to 161 days. The time from the second vaccine dose to post-vaccine blood sampling had a median of roughly 70 days and ranged from 14 to 241 days. Overlapping spike peptide pools from SARS-CoV-2 and from the common cold coronaviruses HCoV-NL63, HCoV-OC43 and HCoV-229E were used as culture stimuli. In control cultures, a CEFX viral epitope pool was used as positive control, an HIV-1 Nef peptide pool was used as negative control, or no peptide was added. The spike-specific CD4+ TCR repertoire was compared before and after mRNA vaccination in approximately ten COVID-19 convalescent patients and several infection-naive healthy vaccine recipients.

Interpreted using the paper, the treatment or condition label stands for: approximately 10-day PBMC culture with coronavirus spike peptide pools or control peptides (ViraFEST assay). To expand antigen-specific T cells with peptide pools and then pick out the expanded clonotypes through TCR sequencing, the study relied on the ViraFEST assay. The convalescent patients' positive SARS-CoV-2 PCR tests fell between March and December 2020, which was before the Alpha, Beta and Delta variants emerged in the United States. PBMCs were cultured at about 2 million per well in IMDM supplemented with approximately 5.4% human AB serum and 8.5 to 10 IU/ml IL-2, with approximately 9.2 ug/ml peptide pools added. On days 3 and 7, half of the culture medium was replaced with fresh IL-2-containing medium. CD4+ T cells were isolated after roughly 9 days of culture through negative selection using the EasySep CD4+ T cell isolation kit. Ficoll-Paque Plus gradient centrifugation was used to isolate PBMCs from whole blood, and the isolated PBMCs were then either used fresh or cryopreserved at -140C. In general, triplicate wells were set up for every culture condition.

What the study reported, not specific to this receptor: In convalescent patients, a median roughly 86% of post-vaccine SARS-CoV-2-reactive clones were detected only after vaccination, suggesting vaccine-specific priming. Nearly all vaccine-specific clones in convalescent patients (304 of 307) were mono-reactive for SARS-CoV-2 spike rather than cross-reactive with common cold coronaviruses. Only a relatively small number of convalescent patients were included in the study, and early timepoints following natural infection were not analyzed. The median count of SARS-CoV-2-reactive clonotypes went up from 21 after infection to around 38 after vaccination, although the change was not significant.

Library preparation was by PCR. TCR sequencing of DNA from cultured CD4+ T cells used the Oncomine TCR Beta short-read assay at the Johns Hopkins FTIC core. The QIAamp micro DNA kit was used to extract genomic DNA from the cultured CD4+ T cells. Oncomine TCR Beta libraries from cultured CD4+ T cells were pooled using unique dual indexes and sequenced on an Illumina iSeq 100. In the authors' own workflow: Non-productive sequences were removed, and CDR3s that did not start with C, did not end with F or W, or were shorter than 7 amino acids were discarded. The MANAFEST web application was used to identify antigen-specific clonotypes by comparing peptide-stimulated wells against reference wells and other culture wells. To be called positive, a clone needed an FDR below 0.05, an odds ratio above 5, and a productive frequency above 0.1% in at least two of three replicate wells. Clonotypes that were significantly expanded in both SARS-CoV-2 spike wells and at least one common cold coronavirus spike condition were defined as cross-reactive. Using R version 3.6.1, CDR3 homology was evaluated through Levenshtein distances (stringdist) along with unrooted phylogenetic trees (ape). The public reads were reanalyzed by TCRdb: fastp trimming at Q25, MiXCR alignment, in-frame beta chains only. All rows with the same CDR3 protein become a single entry with the most common DNA and genes. What appears here as the V and J calls and clone size reflects TCRdb's work, not the paper's. This sample has some 15,000 distinct CDR3 sequences in its table, and 53% of those were observed once. The ten largest make up roughly 4.2% of the sample.

The CDR1 and CDR2 encoded by the germline V gene are MNHEY and SVGAGI. The CDR3 measures 16 amino acids from cysteine to phenylalanine. Only CDR3 DNA is held: 48 bases, read in frame from base 1. V is pruned by 2 bases and J by 2 bases, leaving 6 bases of the junction without a gene match. This clonotype was seen only a few times. No cognate antigen has been identified for it. Base qualities are not recorded, but no much larger clone differs from it by a single base. This clonotype originated in a human donor who had recovered from COVID-19. The chain employs TRBV6-5 and TRBJ2-5; 9 bases in between match TRBD2. The input for sequencing was CD4+ T cells from blood, cultured in vitro, taken before SARS-CoV-2 vaccination. CDR3 region: CASSYGSSGDQETQYF. The DNA sequence is TGTGCCAGCAGTTACGGGTCTAGCGGGGATCAAGAGACCCAGTACTTC.